The source of this TCR beta chain is a study of cytomegalovirus exposure and HLA in healthy donors. At the level of the study: The early release's HLA-typed donors yielded approximately 85 million unique TCRs. The study's findings and limits: Indistinguishability led to the exclusion of some V segments, TRBV6-2 and TRBV6-3 included. A later analysis associated some 18,000 TCR beta sequences with HLA alleles at a 0.05 false discovery rate. An ancestry cluster, one associated with Asian ancestry, reportedly showed fewer N-insertions than the roughly 670-donor mean in a later analysis.

The trim removed 3 bases at V and 5 bases at J, leaving 7 bases unmatched. Looked up from germline, CDR1 is MGHRA and CDR2 is YSYEKL. CDR3 length: 16 amino acids. Details on this clone: Its target is unknown.

Primers for the PCR totalled 60 Vbeta and 13 Jbeta. The table came from immunoSEQ multiplex PCR; TCRdb's copy has only in-frame clones and leaves some out. The sample lists around 200,000 clones; less than 80% were seen once. Sequenced sample: PBMCs. The chain uses TRBV4-1 and TRBJ1-2, with 12 bases lining up with TRBD1. The receptor comes from a man in his forties in good health and CMV-seronegative. CDR3 protein: CASSQGGQGARYGYTF. In DNA, the CDR3 is TGCGCCAGCAGCCAGGGGGGACAGGGGGCGCGATATGGCTACACCTTC.